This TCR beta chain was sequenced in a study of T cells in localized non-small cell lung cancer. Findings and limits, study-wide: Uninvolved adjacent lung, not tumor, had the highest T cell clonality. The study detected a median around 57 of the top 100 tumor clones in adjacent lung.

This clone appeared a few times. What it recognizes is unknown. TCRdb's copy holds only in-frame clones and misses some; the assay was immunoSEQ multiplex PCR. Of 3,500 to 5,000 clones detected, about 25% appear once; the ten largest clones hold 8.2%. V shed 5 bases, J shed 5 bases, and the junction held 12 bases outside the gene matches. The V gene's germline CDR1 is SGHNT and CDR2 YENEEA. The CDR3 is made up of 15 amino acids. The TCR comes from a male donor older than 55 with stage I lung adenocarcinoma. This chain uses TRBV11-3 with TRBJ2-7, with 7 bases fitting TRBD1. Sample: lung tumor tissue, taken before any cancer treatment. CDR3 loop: CASSRSPGQYDEQYF. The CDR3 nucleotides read TGTGCCAGCAGCCGCAGTCCGGGACAGTACGACGAGCAGTACTTC.